This TCR beta chain appears in the sequencing data of a study of T cell repertoires in cytomegalovirus infection. Looking at the study overall: In the study, CMV epitopes included recently identified HLA-C-restricted and well-studied HLA-B-restricted ones. It can be stated that public TCR beta signatures indicated CMV infection as well as a matching HLA type.

This CDR3 is 16 amino acids long. V lost 7 bases and J lost 5, with 21 bases in between. Germline V gives CDR1 LNHDA, CDR2 SQIVND (reference sequence). A few counts support this clonotype. Its matching antigen is unknown. One entry per CDR3 protein, called by TCRdb with MiXCR from the reads. The data hold 100,000 to 150,000 distinct CDR3 sequences, with more than 25% observed a single time. The sequenced sample was CD8+ T cells from cultured PBMCs, obtained from culture after CMV antigen stimulation. This sequence was found in a human donor in good health (CMV status not recorded). Some clones in this sample may be carry-over from other donors' samples. The rearrangement joins TRBV19 to TRBJ1-5, with a tentative D call TRBD1 (5 bases). The chain's CDR3 is CASTPIGQDMYQPQHF. The CDR3 DNA follows: TGTGCCAGTACCCCCATCGGTCAGGACATGTATCAGCCCCAGCATTTT.